The rows below give T cell receptor beta chains drawn from one sample of a study of blood T cell repertoires in COVID-19. Clones were sequenced by immunoSEQ multiplex PCR, and TCRdb holds only the in-frame ones, with some missing. The repertoire holds more than 95,000 clones, with 85% as singletons. The source material was peripheral blood. Every receptor here comes from a woman aged 80 or older with acute or convalescent COVID-19. Each CDR3 is given with its conserved first and last residue. The D gene is left open where the match is weak. A row's size may be missing; if present it is once, few, many or a size class.

>TRBV7-2|.|TRBJ2-3|.
CASSLNLADTQYF
TGTGCCAGCAGCTTGAACCTAGCGGATACGCAGTATTTT
>TRBV11-2|once|TRBJ2-2|.
CASSLVQGSHGLFF
TGTGCCAGCAGCTTAGTACAGGGATCCCATGGGCTGTTTTTT
>TRBV7-2|.|TRBJ1-2|TRBD1
CASGQGRVNYGYTF
TGTGCCAGCGGACAGGGGAGAGTTAACTATGGCTACACCTTC
>TRBV3-1/TRBV3-2|many|TRBJ1-6|TRBD1
CASRDRGYSPLHF
TGTGCCAGCCGGGACAGGGGTTATTCACCCCTCCACTTT
>TRBV28|.|TRBJ1-1|TRBD1
CASSPPRTGGPRTEAFF
TGTGCCAGCAGTCCTCCACGGACAGGGGGCCCGAGGACTGAAGCTTTCTTT
>TRBV7-8|.|TRBJ1-1|.
CASSASVRGNTEAFF
TGTGCCAGCAGCGCCTCGGTCCGAGGGAACACTGAAGCTTTCTTT
>TRBV3-1/TRBV3-2|.|TRBJ2-7|.
CASSQDNRYEQYF
TGTGCCAGCAGCCAAGACAACAGGTACGAGCAGTACTTC
>TRBV6-5|few|TRBJ1-6|.
CASSYSITGKGSPLHF
TGTGCCAGCAGTTACTCGATTACAGGGAAAGGGTCACCCCTCCACTTT
>TRBV5-1|once|TRBJ1-4|.
CASSFTAATNEKLFF
TGCGCCAGCAGCTTCACTGCCGCAACTAATGAAAAACTGTTTTTT
>TRBV10-3|.|TRBJ2-6|TRBD2
CAISGTTSGGGGANVLTF
TGTGCCATCAGTGGTACGACTAGCGGGGGAGGTGGGGCCAACGTCCTGACTTTC
>TRBV7-2|.|TRBJ1-3|.
CASSLGAGSGNTIYF
TGTGCCAGCAGCTTAGGTGCAGGGTCTGGAAACACCATATATTTT
>TRBV14|.|TRBJ2-1|TRBD2
CASSRASGAFGDEQFF
TGTGCCAGCAGCCGCGCTAGCGGGGCTTTTGGGGATGAGCAGTTCTTC
>TRBV24-1|.|TRBJ1-4|TRBD1
CATSAQPGTGPEKLFF
TGTGCCACCAGTGCCCAACCCGGGACAGGTCCCGAAAAACTGTTTTTT
>TRBV6-5|few|TRBJ2-2|.
CASSWGFGAVQGELFF
TGTGCCAGCAGTTGGGGTTTTGGAGCGGTCCAAGGGGAGCTGTTTTTT
>TRBV12-3/TRBV12-4|.|TRBJ1-1|.
CASSFQVSTEAFF
TGTGCCAGCAGTTTTCAGGTGAGCACTGAAGCTTTCTTT
>TRBV5-6|.|TRBJ2-7|TRBD2
CASSLGLAGVQQYF
TGTGCCAGCAGCCTCGGACTAGCGGGGGTTCAGCAGTACTTC